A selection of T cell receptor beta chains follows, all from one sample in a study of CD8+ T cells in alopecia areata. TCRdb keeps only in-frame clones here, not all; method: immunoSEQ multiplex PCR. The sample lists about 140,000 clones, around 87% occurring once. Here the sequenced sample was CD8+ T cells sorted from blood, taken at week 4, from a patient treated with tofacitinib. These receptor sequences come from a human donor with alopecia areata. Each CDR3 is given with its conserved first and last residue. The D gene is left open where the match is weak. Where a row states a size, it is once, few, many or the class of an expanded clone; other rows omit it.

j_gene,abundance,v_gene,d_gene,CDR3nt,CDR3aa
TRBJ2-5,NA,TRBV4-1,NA,TGCGCCAGCAGCCAAGTGGGGGAGACAGAGACCCAGTACTTC,CASSQVGETETQYF
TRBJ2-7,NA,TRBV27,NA,TGTGCCAGCAGCACCCACACAGCCTACGAGCAGTACTTC,CASSTHTAYEQYF
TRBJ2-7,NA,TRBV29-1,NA,TGCAGCGCCCAGGCCTCCGGCTACGAGCAGTACTTC,CSAQASGYEQYF
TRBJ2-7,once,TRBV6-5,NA,TGTGCCAGCAGCTACCCCCATCCCCCCTACGAGCAGTACTTC,CASSYPHPPYEQYF
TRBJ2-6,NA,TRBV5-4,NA,TGTGCCAGCAGCGGCGGGACAGCCTACTCTGGGGCCAACGTCCTGACTTTC,CASSGGTAYSGANVLTF
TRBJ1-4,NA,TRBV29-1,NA,TGCAGCGTTGACGGGGGGGGTGAAAAACTGTTTTTT,CSVDGGGEKLFF
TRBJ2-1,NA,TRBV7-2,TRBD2,TGTGCCAGCAGTTACCTAGCGGGGGGGCTGAGAGGCTATGAGCAGTTCTTC,CASSYLAGGLRGYEQFF
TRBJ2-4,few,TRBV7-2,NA,TGTGCCAGCGAGGGAGGATCCAAAAACATTCAGTACTTC,CASEGGSKNIQYF
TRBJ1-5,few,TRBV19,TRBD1,TGTGCCAGTGAGGACAGGGAGGGCAATCAGCCCCAGCATTTT,CASEDREGNQPQHF
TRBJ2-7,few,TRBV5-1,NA,TGCGCCAGCACCGACGTGGGTCGAAACGAGCAGTACTTC,CASTDVGRNEQYF
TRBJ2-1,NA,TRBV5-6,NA,TGTGCCAGCAGCTCCGGTGGTACTTACAATGAGCAGTTCTTC,CASSSGGTYNEQFF
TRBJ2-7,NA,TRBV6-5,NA,TGTGCCACCCAGGGTCCATCCTACGAGCAGTACTTC,CATQGPSYEQYF
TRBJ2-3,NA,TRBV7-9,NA,TGTGCCAGCAGACCCGGAGTGGGGGGATCAGATACGCAGTATTTT,CASRPGVGGSDTQYF
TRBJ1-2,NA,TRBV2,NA,TGTGCCAGCAGTCGAACCGATAACTATGGCTACACCTTC,CASSRTDNYGYTF
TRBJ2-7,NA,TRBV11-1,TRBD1,TGTGCCAGCATCGGACAGGACACCTACGAGCAGTACTTC,CASIGQDTYEQYF
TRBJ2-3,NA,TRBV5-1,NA,TGCGCCAGCAACCCCGGAGGTCTCGCCGGGGATACGCAGTATTTT,CASNPGGLAGDTQYF
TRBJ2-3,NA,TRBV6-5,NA,TGTGCCAGCAGCCCAGGAGGGGACAGCACAGATGCGCAGTATTTT,CASSPGGDSTDAQYF
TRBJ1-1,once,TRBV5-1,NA,TGCGCCAGCAGCTTGTTGGAGGGAGAAGCTTTCTTT,CASSLLEGEAFF
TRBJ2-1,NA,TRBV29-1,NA,TGCAGCGTTGAAACGGCCGGCGAAGATGAGCAGTTCTTC,CSVETAGEDEQFF
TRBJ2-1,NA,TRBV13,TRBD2,TGTGCCAGCAGCTTAGCCAGCGGGAGTGCTTACAATGAGCAGTTCTTC,CASSLASGSAYNEQFF
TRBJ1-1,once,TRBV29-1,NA,TGCAGCGCCCTGGACAACACTGAAGCTTTCTTT,CSALDNTEAFF
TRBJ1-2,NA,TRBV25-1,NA,TGTGCCAGCAGTGCAAGGACCGACTCGGGCTATGGCTACACCTTC,CASSARTDSGYGYTF
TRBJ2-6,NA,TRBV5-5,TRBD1,TGTGCCAGCAGTCTATGGACAGGGGCGGATGGGGCCAACGTCCTGACTTTC,CASSLWTGADGANVLTF